The present TCR beta chain was sequenced within a study of T cells in Graves' hyperthyroidism and ophthalmopathy. Study outcomes and limitations: A model of 13 V-J features distinguished ophthalmopathy from stable hyperthyroidism.

With regard to this clonotype: Its target is unknown.

V was trimmed by 8 bases and J by 8 bases, leaving 18 bases between them. Germline lookup yields CDR1 SEHNR and CDR2 FQNEAQ (reference sequence). The CDR3 consists of 13 residues. TCR beta CDR3 sequences were amplified from RNA transcripts. A set of HTBI primers served as the primers for a first-round RT-PCR of the TCR CDR3. One entry per CDR3 protein results from TCRdb running MiXCR on the multiplex PCR reads. The sample has 380,000 or so distinct CDR3 sequences; approximately 15% are singletons. Reasons for excluding patients were uncontrolled infection, other autoimmune disease, pregnancy or lactation.

The sequencing input was blood. The chain employs TRBV7-9 and TRBJ1-1, with TRBD1 as a possible D gene (6 bases). This sequence originates from a woman aged 25 to 39 with Graves' hyperthyroidism. CDR3 coding DNA: TGTGCCAGCCTCGGGGGCGCGCTTAAAGAAGCTTTCTTT. Protein sequence: CASLGGALKEAFF.